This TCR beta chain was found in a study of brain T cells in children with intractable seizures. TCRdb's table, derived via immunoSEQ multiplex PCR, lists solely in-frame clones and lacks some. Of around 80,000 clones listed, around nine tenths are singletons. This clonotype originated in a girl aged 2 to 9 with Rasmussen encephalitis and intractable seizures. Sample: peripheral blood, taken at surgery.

Written as DNA, the CDR3 is TGTGCCAGCAGTTTCGGACAGGACTCTTCCTACGAGCAGTACTTC. Protein: CASSFGQDSSYEQYF. The chain has TRBV5-4 and TRBJ2-7, with 7 bases identical to TRBD1. From germline, CDR1 is SGHNT and CDR2 YYREEE (reference sequence). This CDR3 comprises 15 residues. The J segment lost 1 base and the V segment lost 5 bases, leaving 9 bases of the junction unmatched.